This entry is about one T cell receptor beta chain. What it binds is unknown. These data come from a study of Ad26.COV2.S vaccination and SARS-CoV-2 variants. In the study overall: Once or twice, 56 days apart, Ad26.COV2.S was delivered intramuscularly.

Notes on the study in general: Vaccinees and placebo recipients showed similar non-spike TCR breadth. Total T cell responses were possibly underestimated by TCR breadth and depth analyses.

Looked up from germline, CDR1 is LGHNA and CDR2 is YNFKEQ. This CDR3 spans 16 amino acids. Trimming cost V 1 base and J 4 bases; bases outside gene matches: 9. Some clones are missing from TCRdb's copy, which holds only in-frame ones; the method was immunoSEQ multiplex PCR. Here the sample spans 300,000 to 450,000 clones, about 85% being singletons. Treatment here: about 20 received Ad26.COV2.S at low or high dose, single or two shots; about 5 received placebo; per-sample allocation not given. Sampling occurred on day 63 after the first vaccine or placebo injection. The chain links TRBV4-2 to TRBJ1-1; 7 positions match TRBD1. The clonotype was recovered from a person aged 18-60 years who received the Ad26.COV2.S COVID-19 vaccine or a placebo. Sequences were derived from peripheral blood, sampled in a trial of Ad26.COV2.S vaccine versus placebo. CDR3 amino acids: CASSQGQQGKGTEAFF. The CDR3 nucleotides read TGTGCCAGCAGCCAAGGCCAACAGGGGAAAGGCACTGAAGCTTTCTTT.